The present TCR beta chain was sequenced within a study of blood T cells in healthy people across ages. Then a second PCR, running roughly 7 to 11 cycles, was carried out with a sample-barcoded 5' primer and a J-beta primer mix. TCRdb reanalysed the 5' RACE reads using MiXCR and keeps one entry per CDR3 protein. This sample has approximately 730,000 distinct CDR3 sequences, with roughly 53% found just once. Study-level results: The fall in TCR beta diversity per million T cells was roughly linear with age.

Concerning this clonotype: Its specificity is not known.

Sequenced: blood. The sequence came from an elderly man in good health.

For the CDR3, the DNA is TGTGCCAGCAGTTTCTCCCCCCCGGGAGGGAGCGGGAGGGTCCAAGAGACCCAGTACTTC. Protein: CASSFSPPGGSGRVQETQYF. The V gene is TRBV27, the J gene TRBJ2-5; 10 bases are a match to TRBD2. Germline CDR1 reads MNHEY; CDR2 reads SMNVEV (reference sequence). This CDR3 is 20 amino acids long. The junction had 17 bases not matched to a gene; V was cut back by 3 bases and J by 1 base.